This entry describes one T cell receptor beta chain. With 2 bases removed from V and 7 bases from J, the gap between germline ends came to 12 bases. This CDR3 comprises 15 residues. Germline CDR1 reads SGHTA; CDR2 reads FQGNSA. This sample is drawn from a study of technical replicates of blood from several donors. TCRdb keeps only in-frame clones here, not all; method: immunoSEQ multiplex PCR. In the table there are 55,000 to 75,000 clones, 70% to 90% of which are singletons. The V call is TRBV7-2, the J call TRBJ1-6; D is possibly TRBD1 (5 bases). The source of this sequence is a human donor in good health. Some clones in this sample may be carry-over from other donors' samples. Sequenced material: PBMCs. DNA for the CDR3: TGTGCCAGCAGCTTATTGGGGGGGGACAATTCACCCCTCCACTTT. The encoded protein is CASSLLGGDNSPLHF.